This TCR beta chain derives from a study of Ad26.COV2.S vaccination and SARS-CoV-2 variants. Findings and caveats of the study: It was reported that spike-specific CD8+ and CD4+ T cell responses were substantially broad after vaccination. Assessments of TCR breadth and depth may have underestimated the total T cell responses.

The table lists this clone with a count of one. Its antigen remains unknown. This table comes from immunoSEQ multiplex PCR, and its TCRdb copy is limited to in-frame clones, with some not included. The sample records 440,000 or so clones, 90% being singletons. Treatment specified: approximately 18 received Ad26.COV2.S at low or high dose, single or two shots; about five received placebo; per-sample allocation not given. Sampling was done on day 63 after the first vaccine or placebo injection. The shot given was an Ad26 vector that makes Wuhan-strain SARS-CoV-2 spike. The CDR3 spans 11 residues. With 7 bases removed from V and 4 bases from J, the gap between germline ends came to 11 bases. In germline, CDR1 is DFQATT, CDR2 SNEGSKA (reference sequence).

This receptor was taken from a person between 18 and 60 years old who received the Ad26.COV2.S COVID-19 vaccine or a placebo. The chain uses TRBV20-1 and TRBJ2-7, with TRBD1 as a possible D gene (7 bases). Sequenced here: peripheral blood, sampled in a trial of Ad26.COV2.S vaccine versus placebo. CDR3 amino acids: CSGQGGYEQYF. The CDR3 coding sequence is TGCAGTGGACAGGGAGGTTACGAGCAGTACTTC.